The clone carrying this T cell receptor beta chain was detected only once. Clones were read by immunoSEQ multiplex PCR, and TCRdb kept only the in-frame ones, dropping some. This table holds about 75,000 clones, roughly nine tenths found once. The CDR3 covers 17 residues. Trimming stripped 4 bases from V and 0 bases from J, with 17 bases between. The germline V gene encodes CDR1 SGDLS and CDR2 YYNGEE. This record comes from a study of T cell changes during pregnancy in multiple sclerosis. This rearrangement joins TRBV9 to TRBJ1-3; D possibly corresponds to TRBD1 (6 bases). The sample was peripheral blood, taken in the first trimester of pregnancy. The sequence was obtained from a female donor in good health, enrolled as a control in a pregnancy study. The CDR3 reads CASSLQGWSSSGNTIYF. The CDR3 region has the DNA TGTGCCAGCAGCTTGCAGGGGTGGTCGAGCTCTGGAAACACCATATATTTT.